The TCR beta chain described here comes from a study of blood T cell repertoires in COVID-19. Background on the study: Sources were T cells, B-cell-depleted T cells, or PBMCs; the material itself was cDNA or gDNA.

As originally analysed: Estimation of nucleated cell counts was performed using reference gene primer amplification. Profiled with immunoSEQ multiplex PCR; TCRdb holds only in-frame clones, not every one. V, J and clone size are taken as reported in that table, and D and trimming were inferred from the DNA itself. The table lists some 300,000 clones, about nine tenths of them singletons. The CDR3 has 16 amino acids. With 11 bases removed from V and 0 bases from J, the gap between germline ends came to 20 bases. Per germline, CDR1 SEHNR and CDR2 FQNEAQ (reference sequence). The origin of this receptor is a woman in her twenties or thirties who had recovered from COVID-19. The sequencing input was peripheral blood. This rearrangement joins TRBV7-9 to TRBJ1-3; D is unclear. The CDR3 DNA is TGTGCCTTCCCAGGAGGGAGGAGTTACTCTGGAAACACCATATATTTT. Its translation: CAFPGGRSYSGNTIYF.